This T cell receptor beta chain was documented in a study of T cells in Graves' hyperthyroidism and ophthalmopathy (dated by TCRdb to between 2019 and 2020). About the investigation overall: Peripheral blood was sampled at the time of initial diagnosis, prior to any treatment. To identify distinguishing TCR V-J signatures, a discovery cohort of roughly 100 patients was used, comprising 40 to 45 with Graves' ophthalmopathy and about 59 with stable Graves' hyperthyroidism. Prospective prediction of ophthalmopathy was tested in an independent validation cohort consisting of about 20 hyperthyroidism patients and approximately 16 patients who later progressed to ophthalmopathy. The 90 to 100 discovery patients were randomly split 7:3 into training and test sets. Thyroid tissue and blood T-cell repertoires from roughly 6 Graves' hyperthyroidism patients were also compared in the study. After sampling, hyperthyroidism patients received methimazole starting at 30 mg daily, and ophthalmopathy patients received high-dose intravenous methylprednisolone. The paper reports TCR Vbeta CDR3 sequencing of 130 to 150 peripheral blood samples: some 41 ophthalmopathy, fewer than 80 hyperthyroidism and around 17 progressor patients. Broad study findings and their caveats: In cross-validation, a model built on a 13 V-J signature told ophthalmopathy apart from stable hyperthyroidism with about 90% sensitivity and roughly 82% specificity, and in testing the same model reached 80%/75%. In validation, the model predicted progression to ophthalmopathy a median of about 5.9 months before onset, with roughly 68% sensitivity and roughly 72% specificity. Sample size was not statistically predetermined, and blinding of investigators to group allocation was not performed. Most expanded thyroid clonotypes (frequency above 0.001) were also found in blood, which suggests that blood repertoires may mirror thyroid immune responses.

Hyperthyroidism patients were newly diagnosed, had a disease duration of under 2 months, and were aged 18 to 65 years. Any patient with an uncontrolled infection, another autoimmune disease, pregnancy or lactation was excluded. Diagnoses were based on clinical symptoms, serum thyroxine and TRAb, thyroid ultrasound and orbital computed tomography. Blood from progressor patients was collected at the time of first diagnosis with hyperthyroidism, before any ophthalmopathy symptoms had appeared. PBMCs were isolated from roughly 10 ml of fresh peripheral blood by Ficoll-Paque density gradient centrifugation. Progressor patients were first diagnosed with Graves' hyperthyroidism and then developed ophthalmopathy during follow-up. Total RNA was extracted using Trizol reagent, and RNA quality was assessed on an Agilent 2100 Bioanalyzer. The germline V gene (reference sequence) gives CDR1 as SEHNR and CDR2 as FQNEAQ. The cysteine opens and the phenylalanine closes a CDR3 of 14 amino acids. The retained sequence is limited to the CDR3, 42 bases, with the frame set at the first base. V has 1 base trimmed and J has 5 bases trimmed; junction bases matching no gene number 4.

This clonotype was counted at least ten times. It lacks a known antigen. Base quality data are lacking; no much larger clone is found one base away. Amplification of TCR beta CDR3 regions was carried out from RNA transcripts. A first-round RT-PCR of the TCR CDR3 used the HTBI primer set with the Qiagen OneStep RT-PCR kit. Libraries were constructed in a second round of multiplex PCR, after which size selection and purification were performed. Paired-end sequencing of the libraries was performed with 100 bp reads on an Illumina HiSeq2000. The study's own analysis went as follows. SOAPnuke was used to process the raw data, removing reads that contained adapters or uncalled bases, had a mean Phred below 15, or lacked an exact match to the constant primer or identifier. COPE v1.2.5 was used to merge the high-quality paired reads, and each unique nucleotide sequence was defined as a clonotype. MiTCR v1.1 was used to align the clonotypes against IMGT TRBV, TRBD and TRBJ reference segments. Only V-J combinations with frequency above 0.0001, covering about 99% of repertoires, were analysed. A TCS score was defined as the ratio between F50 (clonal expansion) and ExV (chaos), using BLOSUM62-based TCRdist between CDR3 peptides within each V-J. Welch's t-statistics and random forest reduced roughly 530 V-J features to about 12, which were used in a naive Bayes classifier (R e1071). The public reads were reanalyzed by TCRdb: fastp trimming at Q25, MiXCR alignment, in-frame beta chains only. Merged by CDR3 protein, the rows form single entries marked with the most common genes and DNA. The V and J calls and clone size come from TCRdb's table, not from the authors' own analysis. The sample table holds about 400,000 distinct CDR3 sequences, of which around a sixth were seen once. The ten most abundant clones make up roughly 25% of the sample.

Material for sequencing was blood. The sequence derives from a young woman with Graves' hyperthyroidism that later progressed to Graves' ophthalmopathy. The chain couples TRBV7-9 to TRBJ2-5; 7 of the junction bases match TRBD2. The bases are TGTGCCAGCAGCTTAGAGGGAGGGCCGGAGACCCAGTACTTC. Its translation is CASSLEGGPETQYF.